This entry is about one T cell receptor (beta chain). Clones were sequenced by immunoSEQ multiplex PCR, and TCRdb holds only the in-frame ones, with some missing. The table shows some 77,000 clones, with around nine tenths occurring only once. The record originates from a study of T cell changes during pregnancy in multiple sclerosis. Germline V gives CDR1 MDHEN, CDR2 SYDVKM. The CDR3 spans 12 residues. V gave up 3 bases and J gave up 6 bases, with 5 bases separating them. Source: peripheral blood, taken in the second trimester of pregnancy. The chain combines TRBV28 with TRBJ2-2, with D uncertain. This sequence originates from a female donor in good health, enrolled as a control in a pregnancy study. CDR3 sequence (DNA): TGTGCCAGCAGTTTTGAGGCCGGGGAGCTGTTTTTT. Its protein is CASSFEAGELFF.